Presented here are 12 T cell receptor beta chains from one specimen sequenced in a study of T cell responses to AZD1222 COVID-19 vaccine. The protocol was immunoSEQ multiplex PCR, while the TCRdb copy is restricted to in-frame clones and leaves out a portion. The table lists approximately 130,000 clones, 70% to 90% of them singletons. The specimen was peripheral blood, collected 28 days after the second AZD1222 dose. These receptor sequences come from an adult who received the AZD1222 COVID-19 vaccine.

The chain carries TRBV6-5 and TRBJ1-4; D is uncertain. The CDR3 has 12 residues. Germline V gene sequence: CDR1 MNHEY, CDR2 SVGAGI. Trimming removed 7 bases from V and 10 bases from J, with 13 bases in between. CDR3 amino acids: CASTFAPGKLFF. DNA of the CDR3: TGTGCCAGCACTTTCGCCCCGGGAAAACTGTTTTTT.

The V call is TRBV7-8, the J call TRBJ1-1; a weak D match, TRBD1 (5 bases). The CDR3 sequence is 15 residues long. Trimming shortened V by 3 bases and J by 1 base, and 12 bases separated the two germline ends. Germline-derived CDR1 and CDR2 are SGHVS and FQNEAQ. CDR3 loop: CASSFSGRTNTEAFF. CDR3 DNA: TGTGCCAGCAGCTTCTCGGGACGGACGAACACTGAAGCTTTCTTT.

V usage is TRBV5-4 and J usage is TRBJ1-2, with 8 bases aligning to TRBD1. The germline V gene has CDR1 SGHNT and CDR2 YYREEE (reference sequence). This CDR3 has 13 residues. The J segment lost 8 bases and the V segment lost 4 bases, leaving 7 bases of the junction unmatched. As DNA, the CDR3 is TGTGCCAGCAGCCAGACAGGGGTTGAGGGCTACACCTTC. Amino acids: CASSQTGVEGYTF. The variable domain in full, with the rest retrieved from reference TRBV5-4 and TRBJ1-2, is ETGVTQSPTHLIKTRGQQVTLRCSSQSGHNTVSWYQQALGQGPQFIFQYYREEENGRGNFPPRFSGLQFPNYSSELNVNALELDDSALYLCASSQTGVEGYTFGSGTRLTVV.

The V call is TRBV7-3, the J call TRBJ2-7; D is undetermined. The germline V gene has CDR1 SGHTA and CDR2 FQGTGA. Trimming cost V 4 bases and J 2 bases, with 24 bases left between them. CDR3 length: 18 amino acids. The DNA of the CDR3 is TGTGCCAGCAGCTCCAACCCCCCCGGGCAAGACCCAGCCTACGAGCAGTACTTC. It encodes CASSSNPPGQDPAYEQYF.

The chain joins TRBV4-1 to TRBJ1-2; no clear D. The CDR3 runs 14 residues. The V end was cut by 1 base, the J end by 2 bases, with 8 bases between. Germline V gene data show CDR1 as MGHRA and CDR2 as YSYEKL. The CDR3 DNA sequence: TGCGCCAGCAGCCAAGTCCGAGGAAACTATGGCTACACCTTC. Translated, it gives CASSQVRGNYGYTF.

The chain employs TRBV4-2 and TRBJ1-1; TRBD1 might be the D (6 bases). The CDR3 contains 16 residues. Germline CDR1 reads LGHNA; CDR2 reads YNFKEQ. V lost 4 bases and J 4 bases, leaving 19 bases between the germline ends. Written as DNA, the CDR3 is TGTGCCAGCAGCCGCGAAGGGGGTAGCACGGGCACTGAAGCTTTCTTT. It is translated as CASSREGGSTGTEAFF.

The chain recombines TRBV7-9 with TRBJ2-6, with D perhaps matching TRBD2 (7 bases). The CDR3 runs 17 residues. The germline V gene has CDR1 SEHNR and CDR2 FQNEAQ (reference sequence). V was trimmed by 5 bases and J by 0 bases, leaving 14 bases between them. CDR3 loop: CASSRRGGGSGANVLTF. In DNA form, the CDR3 reads TGTGCCAGCAGCCGCCGGGGAGGGGGCTCTGGGGCCAACGTCCTGACTTTC.

This chain links TRBV12-5 with TRBJ2-2; 9 bases are a match to TRBD1. Germline CDR1 reads LGHNT; CDR2 reads FRNRAP. J gave up 1 base and V 2 bases, and 5 bases lay outside the gene matches. The CDR3 extends over 17 amino acids. The CDR3 DNA reads as TGTGCTAGTGGTTTGCCTCCGGGACAGGGGAACACCGGGGAGCTGTTTTTT. Amino acids: CASGLPPGQGNTGELFF.

This clone was detected only once. The chain combines TRBV10-3 with TRBJ2-7; 13 bases match TRBD2. The CDR3 is 16 amino acids. Looked up from germline, CDR1 is ENHRY and CDR2 is SYGVKD. The junction had 3 bases not matched to a gene; V was cut back by 0 bases and J by 4 bases. DNA for the CDR3: TGTGCCATCAGTGAGTCGAGGACTAGCGGGGGTTACGAGCAGTACTTC. Protein product: CAISESRTSGGYEQYF.

This sequence joins TRBV14 and TRBJ2-5, with TRBD2 identical over 13 bases. The CDR3 extends over 14 amino acids. V dropped 4 bases and J dropped 6; count of bases not matched to a gene: 2. CDR1 and CDR2 from the germline V gene are SGHDN and FVKESK. The CDR3 spells CASSRTSGRQTQYF. For the CDR3, the DNA is TGTGCCAGCAGCCGGACTAGCGGGAGACAGACCCAGTACTTC.

As for this clone: The sample contains more than one DNA sequence encoding this CDR3. The chain joins TRBV5-1 to TRBJ1-5, with a tentative D call TRBD1 (5 bases). V was shortened by 1 base and J by 0 bases, with 8 bases between the two germline ends. Germline V gives CDR1 SGHRS, CDR2 YFSETQ. The CDR3 is 15 amino acids. This CDR3 is CASSLRGDSNQPQHF. CDR3 coding DNA: TGCGCCAGCAGCTTGAGAGGGGATAGCAATCAGCCCCAGCATTTT.

The chain uses TRBV6-5 and TRBJ1-1; the D gene is possibly TRBD1 (6 bases). Per germline, CDR1 MNHEY and CDR2 SVGAGI. The CDR3 runs to 14 residues. Trimming took 2 bases from V and 4 from J, leaving 11 bases between them. CDR3 coding DNA: TGTGCCAGCAGTTACGGGGGGCTGGGCACTGAAGCTTTCTTT. Its translation is CASSYGGLGTEAFF.